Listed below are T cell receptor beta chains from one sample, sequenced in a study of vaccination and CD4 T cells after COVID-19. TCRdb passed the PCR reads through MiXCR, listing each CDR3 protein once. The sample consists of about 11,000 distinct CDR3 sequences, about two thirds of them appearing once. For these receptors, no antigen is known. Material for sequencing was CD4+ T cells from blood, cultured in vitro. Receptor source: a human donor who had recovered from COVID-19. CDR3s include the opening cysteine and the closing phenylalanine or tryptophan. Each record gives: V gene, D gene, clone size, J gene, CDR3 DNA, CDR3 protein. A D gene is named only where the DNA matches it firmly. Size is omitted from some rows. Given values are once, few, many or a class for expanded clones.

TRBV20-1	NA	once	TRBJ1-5	TGCAGTGCTAGAGACAACAGAGGGAGAGGTCAGCCCCAGCATTTT	CSARDNRGRGQPQHF
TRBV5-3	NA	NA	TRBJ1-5	TGTGCCAGCAGCCAGGGGTCACCCGGGCAGCCCCAGCATTTT	CASSQGSPGQPQHF
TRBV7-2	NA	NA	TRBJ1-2	TGTGCCAGCAGCACCTACAGTAGTGGCTACACCTTC	CASSTYSSGYTF
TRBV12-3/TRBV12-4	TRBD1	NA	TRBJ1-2	TGTGCCAGCAGCAACAGGGGGAACTATGGCTACACCTTC	CASSNRGNYGYTF
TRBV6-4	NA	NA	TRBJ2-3	TGTGCCAGCAGTGCCCGGGGACAAAACACAGATACGCAGTATTTT	CASSARGQNTDTQYF
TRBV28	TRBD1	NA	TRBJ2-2	TGTGCCAGCAGTCCGGACAGGGGCACCAACACCGGGGAGCTGTTTTTT	CASSPDRGTNTGELFF
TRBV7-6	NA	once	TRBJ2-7	TGTGCCAGCAGCTTAGGGCGGGACAGCTACGAGCAGTACTTC	CASSLGRDSYEQYF
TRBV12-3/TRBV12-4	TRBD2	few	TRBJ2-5	TGTGCCAGCAGTTTAGGGGTAGCGGGGGGTGAAGAGACCCAGTACTTC	CASSLGVAGGEETQYF
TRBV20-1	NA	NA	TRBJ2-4	TGCAGTGCTAGATCACAGGAGTTACTAGCCAAAAACATTCAGTACTTC	CSARSQELLAKNIQYF
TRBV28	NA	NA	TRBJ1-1	TGTGCCAGCAGTCCCTCGCCGCCGGGTGAAGCTTTCTTT	CASSPSPPGEAFF
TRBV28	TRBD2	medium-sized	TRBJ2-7	TGTGCCAGCAGTTTGGGGACTAGCGGGAGAACTTACGAGCAGTACTTC	CASSLGTSGRTYEQYF
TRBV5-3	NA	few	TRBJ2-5	TGTGCCAGCAGCTTAGATCAGACCCAGTACTTC	CASSLDQTQYF
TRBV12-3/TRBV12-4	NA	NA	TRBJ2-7	TGTGCCAGCAGTTTTACAGACACGGAGCAGTACTTC	CASSFTDTEQYF
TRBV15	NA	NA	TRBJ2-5	TGTGCCACCAGCGGAACCTATAGCGCGACGGAGACCCAGTACTTC	CATSGTYSATETQYF
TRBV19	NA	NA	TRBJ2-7	TGTGCCAGTAGTATCGGGAGCTCCTACGAGCAGTACTTC	CASSIGSSYEQYF
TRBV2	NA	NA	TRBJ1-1	TGTGCCAGCACCGAGGGGGGGAACACTGAAGCTTTCTTT	CASTEGGNTEAFF
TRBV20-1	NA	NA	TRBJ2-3	TGCAGTGCACCGGGGATGTGGACAGATACGCAGTATTTT	CSAPGMWTDTQYF
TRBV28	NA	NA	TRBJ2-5	TGTGCCAGCGTGGAGGGGGGCCGGCAAGAGACCCAGTACTTC	CASVEGGRQETQYF
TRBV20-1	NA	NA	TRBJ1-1	TGCAGTGCTAGAGGGGGAGGAACTGAAGCTTTCTTT	CSARGGGTEAFF
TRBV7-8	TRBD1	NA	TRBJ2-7	TGTGCCAGCAGTAGTGGGGACAGAGCCTACGAGCAGTACTTC	CASSSGDRAYEQYF
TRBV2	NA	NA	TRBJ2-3	TGTGCCAGCAGTACCCAGGGTGGAGGAGATACGCAGTATTTT	CASSTQGGGDTQYF
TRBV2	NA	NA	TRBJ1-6	TGTGCCAGCAGTGTGTACAGGGTCGATTCACCCCTCCACTTT	CASSVYRVDSPLHF
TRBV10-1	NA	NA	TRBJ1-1	NA	CASKRGSPTSSTSGRATEAFF
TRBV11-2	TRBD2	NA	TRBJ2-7	TGTGCCAGCAGCCTAGCCGGGACTAGCGGGACCACCAGGGGGATATACGAGCAGTACTTC	CASSLAGTSGTTRGIYEQYF
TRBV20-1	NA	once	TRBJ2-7	TGCAGTGCTAGTTCGGCCCAGCCCTACGAGCAGTACTTC	CSASSAQPYEQYF
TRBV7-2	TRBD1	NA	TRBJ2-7	TGTGCCAGCAGCTTAAGGGGACAGCCTGCCCCTTACGAGCAGTACTTC	CASSLRGQPAPYEQYF
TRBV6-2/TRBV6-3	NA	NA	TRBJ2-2	TGTGCCAGCACGAAGACAGGCCGGGAGCTGTTTTTT	CASTKTGRELFF
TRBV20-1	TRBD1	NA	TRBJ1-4	TGCAGTGCCGGGGAGGGGGCGGTTGAAAAACTGTTTTTT	CSAGEGAVEKLFF
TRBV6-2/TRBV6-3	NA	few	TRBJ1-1	TGTGCCAGCAGTTACGGGGCCCGACCCCTTCCCTCTGAAGCTTTCTTT	CASSYGARPLPSEAFF
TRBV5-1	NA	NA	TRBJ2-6	TGCGCCAGCAGCCCAGTGGGGGACTCTGGGGCCAACGTCCTGACTTTC	CASSPVGDSGANVLTF
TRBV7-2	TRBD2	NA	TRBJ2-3	TGTGCCAGCAGCAAAACTAGCGGTTCGGGAGATACGCAGTATTTT	CASSKTSGSGDTQYF
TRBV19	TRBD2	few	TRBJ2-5	TGTGCCAGTAGTAGGGGACTAGCTGTTCAAGAGACCCAGTACTTC	CASSRGLAVQETQYF
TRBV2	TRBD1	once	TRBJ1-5	TGTGCCAGCAGTGAAAGGAGGGGGCAAAGTCCACGGCAGCCCCAGCATTTT	CASSERRGQSPRQPQHF
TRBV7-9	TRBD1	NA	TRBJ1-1	TGTGCCAGCAGCTCTACACTCCAGGGGGACACTGAAGCTTTCTTT	CASSSTLQGDTEAFF
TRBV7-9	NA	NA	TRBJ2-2	TGTGCCAGCAGCTTCGGGGGTCGTAACACCGGGGAGCTGTTTTTT	CASSFGGRNTGELFF
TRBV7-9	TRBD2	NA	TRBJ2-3	TGTGCCAGCAGCAGACAAACTAGCGGCACAGATACGCAGTATTTT	CASSRQTSGTDTQYF
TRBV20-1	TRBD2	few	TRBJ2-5	TGCAGTGCTAGAGATCCCAGCGGGGTAGAGACCCAGTACTTC	CSARDPSGVETQYF
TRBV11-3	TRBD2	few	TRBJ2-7	TGTGCCAGCAGGTCCGGGACGGGGGGACCCTCCTACGAGCAGTACTTC	CASRSGTGGPSYEQYF
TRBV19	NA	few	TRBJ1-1	TGTGCCAGTAGTATAGAACCAGGCCCGGGGACTGAAGCTTTCTTT	CASSIEPGPGTEAFF
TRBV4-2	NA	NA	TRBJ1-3	TGTGCCAGCTCGGGACGATTCTCTGGAAACACCATATATTTT	CASSGRFSGNTIYF
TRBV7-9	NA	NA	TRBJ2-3	TGTGCCAGCAGCTTATCAGATACGCAGTATTTT	CASSLSDTQYF
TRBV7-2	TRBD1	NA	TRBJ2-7	TGTGCCAGCAGCTCCGGACAGGTCTACGAGCAGTACTTC	CASSSGQVYEQYF